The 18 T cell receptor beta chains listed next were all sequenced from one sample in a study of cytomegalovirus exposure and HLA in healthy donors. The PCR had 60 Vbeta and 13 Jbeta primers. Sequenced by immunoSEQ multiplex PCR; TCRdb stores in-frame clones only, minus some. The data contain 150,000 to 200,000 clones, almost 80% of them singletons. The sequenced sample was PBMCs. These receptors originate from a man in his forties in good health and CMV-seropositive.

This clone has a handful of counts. The CDR3 nucleotides are TGTGCCAGCAGCTCACGTGCGACTAGCCTCACAGATACGCAGTATTTT. Amino acids: CASSSRATSLTDTQYF. V gene TRBV7-9 combines with J gene TRBJ2-3, with 7 bases aligning to TRBD2. Germline-derived CDR1 and CDR2 are SEHNR and FQNEAQ (reference sequence). Trimming cost V 4 bases and J 2 bases; bases outside gene matches: 9. The CDR3 is made up of 16 amino acids.

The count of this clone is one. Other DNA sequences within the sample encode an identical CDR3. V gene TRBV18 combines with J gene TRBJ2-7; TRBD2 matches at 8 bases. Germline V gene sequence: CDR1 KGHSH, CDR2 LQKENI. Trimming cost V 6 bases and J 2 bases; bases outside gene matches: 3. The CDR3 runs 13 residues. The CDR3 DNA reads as TGTGCCAGCTCTCAGGGACTAGCCTACGAGCAGTACTTC. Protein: CASSQGLAYEQYF. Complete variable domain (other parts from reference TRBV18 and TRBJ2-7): NAGVMQNPRHLVRRRGQEARLRCSPMKGHSHVYWYRQLPEEGLKFMVYLQKENIIDESGMPKERFSAEFPKEGPSILRIQQVVRGDSAAYFCASSQGLAYEQYFGPGTRLTVT.

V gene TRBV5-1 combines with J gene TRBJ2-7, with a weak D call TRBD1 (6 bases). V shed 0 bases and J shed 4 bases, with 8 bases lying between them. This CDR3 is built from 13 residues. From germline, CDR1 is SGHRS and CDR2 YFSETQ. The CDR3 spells CASSLGGQYEQYF. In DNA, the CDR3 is TGCGCCAGCAGCTTGGGGGGACAATACGAGCAGTACTTC.

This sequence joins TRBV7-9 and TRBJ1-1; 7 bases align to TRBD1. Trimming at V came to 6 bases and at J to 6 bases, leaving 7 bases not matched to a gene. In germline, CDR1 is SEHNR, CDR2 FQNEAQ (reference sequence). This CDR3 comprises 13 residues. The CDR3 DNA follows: TGTGCCAGCAGGCCGGGACAGCGGGCTGAAGCTTTCTTT. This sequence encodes CASRPGQRAEAFF.

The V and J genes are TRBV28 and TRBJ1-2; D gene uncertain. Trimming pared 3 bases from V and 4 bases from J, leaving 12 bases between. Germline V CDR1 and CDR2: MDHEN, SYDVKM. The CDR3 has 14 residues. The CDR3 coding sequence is TGTGCCAGCAGTTTTAAAGAACTTCTCTATGGCTACACCTTC. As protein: CASSFKELLYGYTF.

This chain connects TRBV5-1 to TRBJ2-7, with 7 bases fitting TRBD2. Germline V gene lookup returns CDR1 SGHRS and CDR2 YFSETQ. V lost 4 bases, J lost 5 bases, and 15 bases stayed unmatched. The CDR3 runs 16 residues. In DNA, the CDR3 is TGCGCCAGCAGCCCCCTTACCCCGGGAGGCACGAACGAGCAGTACTTC. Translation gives CASSPLTPGGTNEQYF. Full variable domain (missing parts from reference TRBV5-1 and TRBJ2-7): KAGVTQTPRYLIKTRGQQVTLSCSPISGHRSVSWYQQTPGQGLQFLFEYFSETQRNKGNFPGRFSGRQFSNSRSEMNVSTLELGDSALYLCASSPLTPGGTNEQYFGPGTRLTVT.

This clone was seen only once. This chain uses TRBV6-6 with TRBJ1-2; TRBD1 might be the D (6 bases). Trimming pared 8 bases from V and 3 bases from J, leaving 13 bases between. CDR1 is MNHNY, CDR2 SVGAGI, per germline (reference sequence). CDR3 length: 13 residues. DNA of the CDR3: TGTGCCAGCGGACCAGGGGATTACTATGGCTACACCTTC. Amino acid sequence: CASGPGDYYGYTF.

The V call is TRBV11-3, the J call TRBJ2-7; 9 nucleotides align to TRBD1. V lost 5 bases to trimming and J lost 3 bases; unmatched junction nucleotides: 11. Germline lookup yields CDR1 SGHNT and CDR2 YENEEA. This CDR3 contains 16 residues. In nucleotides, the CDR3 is TGTGCCAGCAGCCCGCTAAGCGGGACAGGGAGCTACGAGCAGTACTTC. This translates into CASSPLSGTGSYEQYF.

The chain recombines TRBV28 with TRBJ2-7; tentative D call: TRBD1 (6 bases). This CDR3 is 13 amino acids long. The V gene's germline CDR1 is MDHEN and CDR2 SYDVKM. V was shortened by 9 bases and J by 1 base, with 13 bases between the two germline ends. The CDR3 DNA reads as TGTGCCAGTTGCGCAGGGGATTCCTACGAGCAGTACTTC. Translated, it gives CASCAGDSYEQYF.

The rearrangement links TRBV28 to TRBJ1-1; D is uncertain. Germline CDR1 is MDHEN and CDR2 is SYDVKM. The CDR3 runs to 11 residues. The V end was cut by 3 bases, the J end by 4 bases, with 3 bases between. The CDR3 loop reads CASSLSTEAFF. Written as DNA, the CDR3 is TGTGCCAGCAGTTTGAGCACTGAAGCTTTCTTT.

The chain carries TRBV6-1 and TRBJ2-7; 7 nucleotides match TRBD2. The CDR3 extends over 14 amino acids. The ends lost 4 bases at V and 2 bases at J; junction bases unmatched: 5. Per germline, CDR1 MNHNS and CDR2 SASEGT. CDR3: CASSAMGGTYEQYF. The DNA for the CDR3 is TGTGCCAGCAGTGCGATGGGGGGGACCTACGAGCAGTACTTC.

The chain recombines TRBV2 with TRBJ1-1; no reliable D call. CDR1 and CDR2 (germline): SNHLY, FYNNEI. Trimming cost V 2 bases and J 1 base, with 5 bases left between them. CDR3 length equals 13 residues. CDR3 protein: CASSESPNTEAFF. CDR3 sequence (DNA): TGTGCCAGCAGTGAATCTCCGAACACTGAAGCTTTCTTT.

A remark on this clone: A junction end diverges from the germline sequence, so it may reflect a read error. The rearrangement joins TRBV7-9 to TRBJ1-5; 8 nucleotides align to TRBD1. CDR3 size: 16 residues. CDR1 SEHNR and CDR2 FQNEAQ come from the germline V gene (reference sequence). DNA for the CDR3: TGTTCCAGCAGCTCTGGACAGGGAGGAGGCAATCAGCCCCAGCATTTT. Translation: CSSSSGQGGGNQPQHF.

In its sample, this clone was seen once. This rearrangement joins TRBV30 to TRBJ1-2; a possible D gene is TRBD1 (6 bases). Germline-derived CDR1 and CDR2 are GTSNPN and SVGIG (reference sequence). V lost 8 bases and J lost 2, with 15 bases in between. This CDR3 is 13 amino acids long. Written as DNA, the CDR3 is TGTGCCAGCAAACGGACAGAGAACTATGGCTACACCTTC. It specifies CASKRTENYGYTF.

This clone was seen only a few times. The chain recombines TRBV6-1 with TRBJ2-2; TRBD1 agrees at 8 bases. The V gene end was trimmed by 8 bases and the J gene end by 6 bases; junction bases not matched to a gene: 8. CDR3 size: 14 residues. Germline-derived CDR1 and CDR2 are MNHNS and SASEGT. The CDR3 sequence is CASGPQGASGELFF. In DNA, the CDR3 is TGTGCCAGCGGCCCGCAGGGGGCGTCCGGGGAGCTGTTTTTT.

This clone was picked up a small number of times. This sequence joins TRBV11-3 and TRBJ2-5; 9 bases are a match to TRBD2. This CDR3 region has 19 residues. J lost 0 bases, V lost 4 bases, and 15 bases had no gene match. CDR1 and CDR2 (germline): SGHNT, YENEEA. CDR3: CASSSPRASGISHQETQYF. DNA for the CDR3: TGTGCCAGCAGCTCCCCAAGGGCTAGCGGGATCAGCCACCAAGAGACCCAGTACTTC.

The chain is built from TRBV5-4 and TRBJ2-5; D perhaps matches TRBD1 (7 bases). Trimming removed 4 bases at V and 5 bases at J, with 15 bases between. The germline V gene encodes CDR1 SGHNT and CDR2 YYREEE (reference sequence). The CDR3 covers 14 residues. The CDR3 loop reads CASSSTGAGETQYF. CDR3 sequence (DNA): TGTGCCAGCAGCAGCACAGGGGCGGGGGAGACCCAGTACTTC.

The CDR3 region has the DNA TGTGCCAGCAGCGTTCCTAAAGGGGGCGGTCGGACAGACTCTTTGGAGGAGCAGTACTTC. This codes for CASSVPKGGGRTDSLEEQYF. The rearrangement uses TRBV9 and TRBJ2-7, with 7 bases aligning to TRBD1. Per the germline V gene, CDR1 is SGDLS and CDR2 is YYNGEE. The CDR3 runs to 20 residues. The ends lost 2 bases at V and 7 bases at J; junction bases unmatched: 27.